Included here is one TCR beta chain sequence, with context. CDR3 length: 17 amino acids. The germline V gene encodes CDR1 LGHDT and CDR2 YNNKEL (reference sequence). After removal of 0 bases from V and 3 bases from J, the junction contained 8 bases not matched to a gene. The source of the sample is a study of neurological immune-mediated disorders. TCRdb called the 5' RACE reads again in MiXCR, with one record for every CDR3 protein. The sample contains 45,000 to 60,000 distinct CDR3 sequences, around 3.9% of which appear only once. The sequenced sample consisted of PBMCs. The sequence came from a man aged 30-40 years with multiple sclerosis. The chain recombines TRBV3-1 with TRBJ2-3, with 8 nucleotides matching TRBD2. The CDR3 bases are TGTGCCAGCAGCCAAGATGCAGTGGGACTAGGAACAGATACGCAGTATTTT. Protein: CASSQDAVGLGTDTQYF.